This TCR beta chain was identified in a study of blood T cell repertoires in COVID-19. Germline CDR1 is SNHLY and CDR2 is FYNNEI. Trimming stripped 6 bases from V and 7 bases from J, with 7 bases between. The CDR3 contains 10 residues. This table comes from immunoSEQ multiplex PCR, and its TCRdb copy is limited to in-frame clones, with some not included. The table includes 150,000 to 200,000 clones, roughly 86% detected once. Source material: peripheral blood. The sequence was collected from a man in his sixties or seventies with acute or convalescent COVID-19. This chain uses TRBV2 with TRBJ2-7; D might be TRBD2 (6 bases). The CDR3 DNA sequence: TGTGCCAGCAGGGAGGGGGAGCAGTACTTC. Translated, it gives CASREGEQYF.